These T cell receptor beta chains were read from a single sample in a study of T-cell memory formation after mild COVID-19. TCRdb reprocessed the 5' RACE reads with MiXCR, giving one entry per CDR3 protein. The data contain some 180,000 distinct CDR3 sequences, 18% of them singletons. The sequencing input was PBMCs or a T cell subset sorted from them (not recorded which). Source of these receptors: a man younger than 35 who had mild COVID-19 (a few samples of this study predate the infection). Cell type and time point are not known. Both conserved end residues are part of each CDR3.

V gene,CDR3 length,J gene,CDR3 protein
TRBV11-2,18,TRBJ2-5,CASSQTRYNRVLVGTQYF
TRBV10-2,15,TRBJ2-2,CASRWTSGSTGELFF
TRBV9,13,TRBJ2-5,CASSVSGAETQYF
TRBV12-3/TRBV12-4,15,TRBJ2-3,CASKVAGGRTDTQYF
TRBV20-1,14,TRBJ2-7,CSVSRTASSYEQYF
TRBV5-1,13,TRBJ2-3,CASSLTGGGTQYF
TRBV5-1,17,TRBJ2-1,CASSFPGLAGGRGEQFF
TRBV7-9,15,TRBJ1-1,CASSPYRAGGTEAFF
TRBV2,12,TRBJ2-1,CASSEYVNEQFF
TRBV9,16,TRBJ2-5,CASSAFLAGGQETQYF
TRBV5-1,14,TRBJ1-1,CASSTGQSYAEAFF
TRBV7-6,18,TRBJ2-5,CASSLAPSGGPKQETQYF
TRBV5-8,15,TRBJ2-3,CASSQLRVDTDTQYF
TRBV27,19,TRBJ1-5,CASSYRAPSRVYSNQPQHF
TRBV10-2,14,TRBJ2-5,CASSEWEGAETQYF